These T cell receptor beta chains were read from a single sample in a study of blood T cell repertoires in COVID-19. Method: immunoSEQ multiplex PCR; TCRdb's copy keeps in-frame clones and lacks some. The sample contains around 94,000 clones, 80% of which appear only once. The sequenced sample consisted of peripheral blood. All receptors come from a human donor in a cohort sampled during active COVID-19. CDR3s include the opening cysteine and the closing phenylalanine or tryptophan. The D gene is left open where the match is weak. Rows may omit the clone size; those that give it use once, few, many or a size class.

v_gene	d_gene	abundance	j_gene	CDR3nt	CDR3aa
TRBV9	NA	NA	TRBJ1-2	TGTGCCAGCAGCGAGGGGCCCGCCCCCGAAGGTGGCTACACCTTC	CASSEGPAPEGGYTF
TRBV20-1	NA	once	TRBJ1-1	TGCAGTGCCCGGGGGGCGGGTGAAGCTTTCTTT	CSARGAGEAFF
TRBV18	TRBD1	NA	TRBJ1-2	TGTGCCAGCTCCCCCGGGACAGGAGACTATGGCTACACCTTC	CASSPGTGDYGYTF
TRBV6-7	TRBD2	few	TRBJ2-7	TGTGCCAGCAGTCCGATGACTAGCGGGTACGAGCAGTACTTC	CASSPMTSGYEQYF
TRBV2	NA	NA	TRBJ2-7	TGTGCCAGCACCCAGGGGTTAAGGGGTTACGAGCAGTACTTC	CASTQGLRGYEQYF
TRBV7-6	NA	NA	TRBJ2-2	TGTGCCAGCAGCCAGGAACGATTGACAGATTCGAACACCGGGGAGCTGTTTTTT	CASSQERLTDSNTGELFF
TRBV5-4	TRBD2	NA	TRBJ2-7	TGTGCCAGCAGCCTAGGGACTAACTACGAGCAGTACTTC	CASSLGTNYEQYF
TRBV5-4	NA	NA	TRBJ2-5	TGTGCCAGCAGCACGAAACAGGGCCCGTACCAAGAGACCCAGTACTTC	CASSTKQGPYQETQYF
TRBV3-1/TRBV3-2	NA	NA	TRBJ1-2	TGTGCCAGCAGCCAAGGGGGCGCCGGCGACGGTAAGATTGGCTACACCTTC	CASSQGGAGDGKIGYTF
TRBV7-2	NA	NA	TRBJ1-1	TGTGCCAGCAGCTTATCCAGTGAAGCTTTCTTT	CASSLSSEAFF
TRBV11-3	NA	NA	TRBJ2-7	TGTGCCAGCAGCGCGGGTCCCTACGAGCAGTACTTC	CASSAGPYEQYF
TRBV5-1	TRBD2	NA	TRBJ2-7	TGCGCCAGCAGCACCGGGACTAGCGGGCCCTACGAGCAGTACTTC	CASSTGTSGPYEQYF
TRBV11-2	TRBD1	NA	TRBJ1-1	TGTGCCAGCAGCCCTCGGGGGACAGGATGGAACACTGAAGCTTTCTTT	CASSPRGTGWNTEAFF
TRBV18	TRBD2	NA	TRBJ2-7	TGTGCCAGCTCACCGAACGGACTAGCGGGGGAGCAGTACTTC	CASSPNGLAGEQYF
TRBV19	TRBD2	NA	TRBJ2-7	TGTGCCAGTAGTGCTTCCCCCGGACTAGCGGGAGGTGAGCAGTACTTC	CASSASPGLAGGEQYF
TRBV7-8	NA	NA	TRBJ1-1	TGTGCCAGCAGCGCGAATCTGGGCCGGACTGAAGCTTTCTTT	CASSANLGRTEAFF
TRBV3-1/TRBV3-2	NA	NA	TRBJ2-1	TGTGCCAGCAGCCAGAGGAGGGCCTCGGGAGAGCAGTTCTTC	CASSQRRASGEQFF
TRBV21-1	NA	NA	TRBJ1-5	TGTGCCAGCAGCAAAGTGGTCCCGGGGGGCAATCAGCCCCAGCATTTT	CASSKVVPGGNQPQHF
TRBV19	TRBD1	NA	TRBJ2-7	TGTGCCAGTAGTACGACAGGGACGGCCTACGAGCAGTACTTC	CASSTTGTAYEQYF
TRBV5-1	TRBD1	few	TRBJ1-1	TGCGCCAGCAGCAGCGGGACAGGGGGCTTGGCTTTCTTT	CASSSGTGGLAFF
TRBV30	NA	NA	TRBJ1-1	TGTGCCTGGAGGATGCGGGGCTTAACAATGAACACTGAAGCTTTCTTT	CAWRMRGLTMNTEAFF
TRBV11-2	TRBD1	NA	TRBJ2-7	TGTGCCAGCAGCGTAAACAGGGGGGAGACCTACGAGCAGTACTTC	CASSVNRGETYEQYF
TRBV28	NA	NA	TRBJ2-7	TGTGCCAGCCGACAGGAAACCTACGAGCAGTACTTC	CASRQETYEQYF
TRBV11-2	TRBD1	NA	TRBJ1-2	TGTGCCAGCAGCTTCGACAGGGGTGGGGGCTACACCTTC	CASSFDRGGGYTF
TRBV9	TRBD2	NA	TRBJ2-1	TGTGCCAGCAGCGTAGGAGGAAGCGGGAGGGCTGTGTACAATGAGCAGTTCTTC	CASSVGGSGRAVYNEQFF
TRBV28	NA	NA	TRBJ1-5	TGTGCCAGCACAAACTCAGGACAGCCCTGGGGTCAACCCCAGCATTTT	CASTNSGQPWGQPQHF
TRBV7-9	NA	NA	TRBJ2-7	TGTGCCAGCAGCCGCGGTACTTACGAGCAGTACTTC	CASSRGTYEQYF
TRBV18	TRBD2	once	TRBJ2-7	TGTGCCAGCTCACCGGGAGGGTCGTGGTCCTACGAGCAGTACTTC	CASSPGGSWSYEQYF
TRBV6-4	TRBD2	NA	TRBJ2-1	TGTGCCAGCAGTATTGGGCGGGAGAACAATGAGCAGTTCTTC	CASSIGRENNEQFF
TRBV3-1/TRBV3-2	NA	few	TRBJ1-2	TGTGCCAGCAGCCTTCGAGAGGGCGGTGGCTACACCTTC	CASSLREGGGYTF
TRBV6-6	TRBD1	NA	TRBJ1-5	TGTGCCAGCAGGATCGACAGGGGGCCTCAGCCCCAGCATTTT	CASRIDRGPQPQHF
TRBV28	TRBD1	NA	TRBJ2-1	TGTGCCAGCAGTTTTGACAGGGGGCGTTATGAGCAGTTCTTC	CASSFDRGRYEQFF
TRBV7-2	NA	NA	TRBJ1-3	TGTGCCAGCAGCCCATCTATCTCTGGAAACACCATATATTTT	CASSPSISGNTIYF
TRBV7-3	NA	NA	TRBJ1-1	TGTGCCAGCAGCTTCCAGGTGAACACTGAAGCTTTCTTT	CASSFQVNTEAFF
TRBV7-2	NA	few	TRBJ1-2	TGTGCCAGCAGCTTATCCGGGGGGTGGTATGGCTACACCTTC	CASSLSGGWYGYTF
TRBV5-1	NA	once	TRBJ2-7	TGCGCCAGCAGCTTGGCCGTCGGCTACGAGCAGTACTTC	CASSLAVGYEQYF
TRBV24-1	NA	NA	TRBJ1-4	TGTGCCACCAGTGATCCCGGGACTGACGAAAAACTGTTTTTT	CATSDPGTDEKLFF
TRBV28	TRBD1	NA	TRBJ1-6	TGTGCCAGCAGTTTACTTGGAGACAGGGGGAGTTCACCCCTCCACTTT	CASSLLGDRGSSPLHF
TRBV3-1/TRBV3-2	NA	NA	TRBJ1-6	TGTGCCAGCAGCCAAGTGGGGGGGGTGGGCTATAATTCACCCCTCCACTTT	CASSQVGGVGYNSPLHF
TRBV7-9	TRBD1	NA	TRBJ1-4	TGTGCCAGCAGCTTAGGGGACAGGGATAATGAAAAACTGTTTTTT	CASSLGDRDNEKLFF
TRBV23-1	NA	NA	TRBJ1-6	TGCGCCAGCAGTCAATCAAACAGGGCCCGACCCCTCCACTTT	CASSQSNRARPLHF
TRBV6-5	NA	NA	TRBJ1-1	TGTGCCAGCAGTTACTTGGGCAGGAGGGCTTTCTTT	CASSYLGRRAFF
TRBV30	NA	NA	TRBJ1-1	TGTGCCTGGAGCCCCTCGGTCTGGAGGATTATGAACACTGAAGCTTTCTTT	CAWSPSVWRIMNTEAFF
TRBV19	NA	NA	TRBJ1-3	TGTGCCAGTAGTAAAGCGGTCTCTGGAAACACCATATATTTT	CASSKAVSGNTIYF
TRBV7-3	NA	once	TRBJ2-6	TGTGCCAGCAGCGTTGGAGGAAGCTCTGGGGCCAACGTCCTGACTTTC	CASSVGGSSGANVLTF
TRBV12-3/TRBV12-4	NA	NA	TRBJ1-1	TGTGCCAGCATGGGGCAGATGAACACTGAAGCTTTCTTT	CASMGQMNTEAFF
TRBV4-2	TRBD2	NA	TRBJ2-1	TGTGCCAGCAGCCCTTCCACCCAGCGGGAGGTCAATGAGCAGTTCTTC	CASSPSTQREVNEQFF
TRBV4-1	NA	NA	TRBJ1-3	TGCGCCAGCAGCCGCTCGGTAACGGTATCTGGAAACACCATATATTTT	CASSRSVTVSGNTIYF
TRBV6-5	TRBD1	NA	TRBJ1-1	TGTGCCAGCAGTAAACGCAGGGGGCGCAGCACTGAAGCTTTCTTT	CASSKRRGRSTEAFF
TRBV15	NA	NA	TRBJ1-4	TGTGCCACCAGCACAATCCGCTATTTCGTGGGGCCGATTAATGAAAAACTGTTTTTT	CATSTIRYFVGPINEKLFF
TRBV9	TRBD2	NA	TRBJ2-5	TGTGCCAGCAGCGTGACGACTAGCGGAATGCAAGAGACCCAGTACTTC	CASSVTTSGMQETQYF
TRBV6-5	NA	NA	TRBJ2-7	TGTGCCAGCAGTTACTCGAGACTAGTTAGTTACGAGCAGTACTTC	CASSYSRLVSYEQYF
TRBV24-1	TRBD1	few	TRBJ2-7	TGTGCCACCAGTGATTCCTCCTCAGGGACAGGTATCTACGAGCAGTACTTC	CATSDSSSGTGIYEQYF
TRBV4-1	NA	NA	TRBJ1-5	TGCGCCAGCAGCCAAGATAGGGGTCAGCCCCAGCATTTT	CASSQDRGQPQHF
TRBV5-5	NA	NA	TRBJ2-3	TGTGCCAGCAGCTTTACTAGTGAGGGGGCAGATACGCAGTATTTT	CASSFTSEGADTQYF
TRBV3-1/TRBV3-2	TRBD1	NA	TRBJ2-7	TGTGCCAGCAGCCCATCCGGGACAGGGGGCGACGAGCAGTACTTC	CASSPSGTGGDEQYF
TRBV7-2	TRBD1	NA	TRBJ1-1	TGTGCCAGCAGAAAGGGACAGGGTGGGGGTATCGCTGAAGCTTTCTTT	CASRKGQGGGIAEAFF
TRBV6-5	TRBD2	NA	TRBJ2-7	TGTGCCAGCACCTCTAGCGGGAGGTCCTACGAGCAGTACTTC	CASTSSGRSYEQYF